The T cell receptor (beta chain) described here comes from a study of blood T cell repertoires in COVID-19. Study at large: COVID-19 samples, acute and convalescent, were from the United States, Italy and Spain.

Germline lookup yields CDR1 MNHEY and CDR2 SVGAGI. The CDR3 spans 14 residues. Trimming left V 4 bases short and J 4 bases short, with 14 bases between. The protocol was immunoSEQ multiplex PCR, while the TCRdb copy is restricted to in-frame clones and leaves out a portion. The data contain fewer than 200,000 clones, 82% of them singletons. This receptor was obtained from a man aged 60 to 75 who had recovered from COVID-19. The sample was PBMCs or T cells enriched from blood (not recorded which). The genes are TRBV6-5 and TRBJ2-7; D gene ambiguous. The CDR3 bases are TGTGCCAGCAGTTTTCACTACATGGAGTACGAGCAGTACTTC. It encodes CASSFHYMEYEQYF.